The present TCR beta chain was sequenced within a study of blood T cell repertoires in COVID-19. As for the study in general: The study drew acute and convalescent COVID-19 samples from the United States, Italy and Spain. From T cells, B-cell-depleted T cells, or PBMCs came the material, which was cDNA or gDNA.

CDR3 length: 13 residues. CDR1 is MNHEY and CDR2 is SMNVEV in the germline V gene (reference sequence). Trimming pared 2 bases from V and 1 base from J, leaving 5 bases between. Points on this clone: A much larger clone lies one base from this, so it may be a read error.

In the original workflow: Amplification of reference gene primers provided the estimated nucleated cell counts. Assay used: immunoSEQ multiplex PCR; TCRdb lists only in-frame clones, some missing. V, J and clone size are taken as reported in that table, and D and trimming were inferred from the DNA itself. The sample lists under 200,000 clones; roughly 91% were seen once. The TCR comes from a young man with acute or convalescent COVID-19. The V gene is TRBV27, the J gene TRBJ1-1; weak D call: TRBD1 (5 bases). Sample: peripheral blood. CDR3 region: CASSLRGNTEAFF. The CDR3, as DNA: TGTGCCAGCAGTTTAAGGGGGAACACTGAAGCTTTCTTT.